The T cell receptor beta chain described here comes from a study of OX40 agonist ivuxolimab in advanced cancers. Clones were read by immunoSEQ multiplex PCR, and TCRdb kept only the in-frame ones, dropping some. Of tens of thousands of clones in the sample, about 91% were seen once. The CDR3 loop spans 15 amino acids. The germline V gene encodes CDR1 LNHDA and CDR2 SQIVND (reference sequence). The V end lost 5 bases, the J end lost 1 base, and 14 bases lay between the germline ends. This chain joins TRBV19 and TRBJ1-2; D is unclear. Sequences were derived from CD4+ or CD8+ T cells sorted from blood, sampled in a trial of the OX40 agonist ivuxolimab. The receptor was derived from an adult with an advanced solid tumor such as melanoma, head and neck, liver or kidney cancer. The DNA for the CDR3 is TGTGCCAGTAGTCCTTCCCGGGATAGTAACTATGGCTACACCTTC. Residues: CASSPSRDSNYGYTF.